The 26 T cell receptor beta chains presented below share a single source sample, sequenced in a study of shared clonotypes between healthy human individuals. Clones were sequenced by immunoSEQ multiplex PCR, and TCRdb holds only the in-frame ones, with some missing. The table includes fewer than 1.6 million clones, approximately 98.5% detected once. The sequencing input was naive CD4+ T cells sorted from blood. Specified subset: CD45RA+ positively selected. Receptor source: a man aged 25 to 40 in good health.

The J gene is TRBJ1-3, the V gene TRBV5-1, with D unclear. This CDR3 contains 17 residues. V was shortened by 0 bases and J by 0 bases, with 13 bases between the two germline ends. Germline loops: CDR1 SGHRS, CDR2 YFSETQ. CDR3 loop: CASSLVSSRSSGNTIYF. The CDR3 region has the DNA TGCGCCAGCAGCTTGGTTTCCAGCCGAAGCTCTGGAAACACCATATATTTT.

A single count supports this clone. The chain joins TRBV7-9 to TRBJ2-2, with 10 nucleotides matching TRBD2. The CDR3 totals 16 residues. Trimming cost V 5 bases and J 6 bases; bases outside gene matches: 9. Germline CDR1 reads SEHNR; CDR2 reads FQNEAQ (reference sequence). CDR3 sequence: CASSPSGRAPAGELFF. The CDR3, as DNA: TGTGCCAGCAGCCCAAGCGGGAGGGCCCCCGCCGGGGAGCTGTTTTTT.

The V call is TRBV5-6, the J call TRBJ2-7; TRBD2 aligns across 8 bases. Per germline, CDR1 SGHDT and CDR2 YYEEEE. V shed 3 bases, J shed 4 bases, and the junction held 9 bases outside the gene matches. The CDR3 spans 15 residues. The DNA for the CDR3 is TGTGCCAGCAGCTCCCCCGGACTAGCCATTTACGAGCAGTACTTC. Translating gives CASSSPGLAIYEQYF.

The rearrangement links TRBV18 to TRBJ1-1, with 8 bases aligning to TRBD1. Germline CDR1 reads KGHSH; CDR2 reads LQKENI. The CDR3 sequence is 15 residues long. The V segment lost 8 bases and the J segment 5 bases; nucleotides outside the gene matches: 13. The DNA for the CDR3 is TGTGCCAGCACGGCCAAGCAGGGGGCTGGGACTGAAGCTTTCTTT. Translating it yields CASTAKQGAGTEAFF.

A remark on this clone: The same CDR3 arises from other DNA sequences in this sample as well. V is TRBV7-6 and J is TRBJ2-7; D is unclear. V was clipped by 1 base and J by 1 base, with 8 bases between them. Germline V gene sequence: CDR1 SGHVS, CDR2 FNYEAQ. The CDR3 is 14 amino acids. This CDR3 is CASSLGSLSYEQYF. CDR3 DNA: TGTGCCAGCAGCTTAGGATCCCTTTCCTACGAGCAGTACTTC.

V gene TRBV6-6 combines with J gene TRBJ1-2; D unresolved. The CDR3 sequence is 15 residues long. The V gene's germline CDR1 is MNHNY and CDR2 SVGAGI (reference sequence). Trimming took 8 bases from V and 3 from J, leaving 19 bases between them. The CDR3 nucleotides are TGTGCCAGCGAGCGGGGTACCGGTGGACACTATGGCTACACCTTC. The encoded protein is CASERGTGGHYGYTF.

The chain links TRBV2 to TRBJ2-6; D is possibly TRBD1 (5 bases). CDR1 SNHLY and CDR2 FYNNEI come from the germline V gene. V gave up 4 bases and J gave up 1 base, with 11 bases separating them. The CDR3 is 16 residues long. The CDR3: CASSVGALSGANVLTF. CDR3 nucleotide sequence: TGTGCCAGCAGTGTAGGGGCCCTATCTGGGGCCAACGTCCTGACTTTC.

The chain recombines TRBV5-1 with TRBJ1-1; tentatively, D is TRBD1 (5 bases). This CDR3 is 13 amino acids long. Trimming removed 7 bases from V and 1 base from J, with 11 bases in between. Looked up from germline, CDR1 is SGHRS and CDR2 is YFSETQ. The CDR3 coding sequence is TGCGCCAGCTCCGGGACGGAGAACACTGAAGCTTTCTTT. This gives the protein CASSGTENTEAFF.

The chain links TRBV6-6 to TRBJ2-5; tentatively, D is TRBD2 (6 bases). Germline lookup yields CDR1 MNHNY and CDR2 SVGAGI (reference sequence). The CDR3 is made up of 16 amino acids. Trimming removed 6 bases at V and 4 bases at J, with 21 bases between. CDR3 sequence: CASSHLARERAETQYF. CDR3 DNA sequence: TGTGCCAGCAGCCACCTAGCGAGGGAGCGGGCAGAGACCCAGTACTTC.

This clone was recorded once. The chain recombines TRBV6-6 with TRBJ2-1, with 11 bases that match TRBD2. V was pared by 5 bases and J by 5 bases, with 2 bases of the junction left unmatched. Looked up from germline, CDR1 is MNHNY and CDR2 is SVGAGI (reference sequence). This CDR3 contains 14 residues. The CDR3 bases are TGTGCCAGCAGTGGTAGCGGGAGGGACAATGAGCAGTTCTTC. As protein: CASSGSGRDNEQFF.

CDR3 coding DNA: TGTGCCAGCAGCTTATACAGGGGAGACGCGGGGCCCCAGCATTTT. Residues: CASSLYRGDAGPQHF. V and J are TRBV7-2 and TRBJ1-5, with 7 bases aligning to TRBD1. This CDR3 comprises 15 residues. V was pared by 2 bases and J by 9 bases, with 10 bases of the junction left unmatched. CDR1 SGHTA and CDR2 FQGNSA come from the germline V gene.

The CDR3 DNA follows: TGTGCCAGCAGCTACTCGGGAGGGAGCACAGATACGCAGTATTTT. Its translation is CASSYSGGSTDTQYF. This rearrangement joins TRBV9 to TRBJ2-3, with TRBD2 identical over 8 bases. The germline gives CDR1 SGDLS, CDR2 YYNGEE. V dropped 4 bases and J dropped 0; count of bases not matched to a gene: 4. The CDR3 totals 15 residues. Variable domain in full (rest from reference TRBV9 and TRBJ2-3): DSGVTQTPKHLITATGQRVTLRCSPRSGDLSVYWYQQSLDQGLQFLIQYYNGEERAKGNILERFSAQQFPDLHSELNLSSLELGDSALYFCASSYSGGSTDTQYFGPGTRLTVL.

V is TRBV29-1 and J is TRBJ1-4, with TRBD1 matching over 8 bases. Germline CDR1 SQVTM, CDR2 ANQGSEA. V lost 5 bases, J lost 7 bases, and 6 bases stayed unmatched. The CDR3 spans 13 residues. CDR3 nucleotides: TGCAGCGTTTCCCAGGGGGCCGGTGAAAAACTGTTTTTT. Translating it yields CSVSQGAGEKLFF.

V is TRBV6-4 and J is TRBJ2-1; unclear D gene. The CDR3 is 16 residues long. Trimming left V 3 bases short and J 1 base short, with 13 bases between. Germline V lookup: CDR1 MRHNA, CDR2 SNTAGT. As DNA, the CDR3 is TGTGCCAGCAGTGAAACGAATATTAGGTCCTACAATGAGCAGTTCTTC. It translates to CASSETNIRSYNEQFF.

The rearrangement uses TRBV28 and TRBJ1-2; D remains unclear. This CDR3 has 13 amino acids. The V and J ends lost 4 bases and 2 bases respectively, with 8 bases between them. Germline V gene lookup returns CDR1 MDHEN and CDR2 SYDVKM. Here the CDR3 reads CASSSRLNYGYTF. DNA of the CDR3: TGTGCCAGCAGTTCCAGGCTGAACTATGGCTACACCTTC.

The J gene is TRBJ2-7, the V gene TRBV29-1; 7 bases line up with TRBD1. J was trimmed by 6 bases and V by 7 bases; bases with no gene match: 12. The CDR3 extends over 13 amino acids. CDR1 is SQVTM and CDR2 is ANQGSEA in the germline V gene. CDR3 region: CSGKMRQGGEQYF. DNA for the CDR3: TGCAGCGGGAAAATGCGACAGGGCGGCGAGCAGTACTTC.

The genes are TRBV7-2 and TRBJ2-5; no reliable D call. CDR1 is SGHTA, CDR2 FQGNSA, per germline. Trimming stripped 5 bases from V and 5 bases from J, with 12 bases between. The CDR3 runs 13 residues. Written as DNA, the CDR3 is TGTGCCAGCAGCCGCGGTGTGCCCGAGACCCAGTACTTC. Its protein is CASSRGVPETQYF.

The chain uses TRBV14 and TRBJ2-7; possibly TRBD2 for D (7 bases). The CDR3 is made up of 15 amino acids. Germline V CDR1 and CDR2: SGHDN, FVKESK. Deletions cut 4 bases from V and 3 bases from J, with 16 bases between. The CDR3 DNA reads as TGTGCCAGCAGCCTGTCCGGGGGGCAAGGCTACGAGCAGTACTTC. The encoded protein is CASSLSGGQGYEQYF. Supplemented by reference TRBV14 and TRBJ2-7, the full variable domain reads EAGVTQFPSHSVIEKGQTVTLRCDPISGHDNLYWYRRVMGKEIKFLLHFVKESKQDESGMPNNRFLAERTGGTYSTLKVQPAELEDSGVYFCASSLSGGQGYEQYFGPGTRLTVT.

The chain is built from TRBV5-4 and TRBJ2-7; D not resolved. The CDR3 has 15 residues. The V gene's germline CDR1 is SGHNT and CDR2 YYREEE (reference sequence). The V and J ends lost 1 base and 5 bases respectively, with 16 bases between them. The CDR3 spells CASSLSSGGLNEQYF. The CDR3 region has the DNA TGTGCCAGCAGCTTGAGTTCTGGTGGCTTGAACGAGCAGTACTTC.

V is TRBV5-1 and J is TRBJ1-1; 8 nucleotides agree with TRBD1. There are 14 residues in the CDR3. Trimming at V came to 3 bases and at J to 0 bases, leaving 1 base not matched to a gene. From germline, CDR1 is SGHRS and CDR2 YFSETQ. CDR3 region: CASSWTGLNTEAFF. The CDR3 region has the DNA TGCGCCAGCAGCTGGACAGGGTTGAACACTGAAGCTTTCTTT.

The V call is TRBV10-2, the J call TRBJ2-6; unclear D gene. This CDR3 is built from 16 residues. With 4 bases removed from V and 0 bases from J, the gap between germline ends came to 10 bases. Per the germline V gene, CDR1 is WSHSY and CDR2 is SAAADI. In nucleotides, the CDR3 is TGCGCCAGCAGTGGGCAGGCCCTCTCTGGGGCCAACGTCCTGACTTTC. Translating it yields CASSGQALSGANVLTF.

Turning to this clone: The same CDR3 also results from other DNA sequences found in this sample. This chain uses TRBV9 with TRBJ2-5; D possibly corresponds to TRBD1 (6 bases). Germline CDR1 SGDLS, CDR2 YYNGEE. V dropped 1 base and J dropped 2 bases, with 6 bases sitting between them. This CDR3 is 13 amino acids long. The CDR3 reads CASSVRGQETQYF. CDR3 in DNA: TGTGCCAGCAGCGTAAGGGGGCAAGAGACCCAGTACTTC.

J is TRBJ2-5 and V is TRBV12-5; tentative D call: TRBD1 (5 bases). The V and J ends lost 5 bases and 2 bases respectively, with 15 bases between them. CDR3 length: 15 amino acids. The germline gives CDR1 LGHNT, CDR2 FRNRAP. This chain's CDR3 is CASGLGLQVQETQYF. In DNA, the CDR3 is TGTGCTAGTGGTCTCGGCCTACAGGTACAAGAGACCCAGTACTTC. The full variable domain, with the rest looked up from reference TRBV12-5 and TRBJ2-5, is DARVTQTPRHKVTEMGQEVTMRCQPILGHNTVFWYRQTMMQGLELLAYFRNRAPLDDSGMPKDRFSAEMPDATLATLKIQPSEPRDSAVYFCASGLGLQVQETQYFGPGTRLLVL.

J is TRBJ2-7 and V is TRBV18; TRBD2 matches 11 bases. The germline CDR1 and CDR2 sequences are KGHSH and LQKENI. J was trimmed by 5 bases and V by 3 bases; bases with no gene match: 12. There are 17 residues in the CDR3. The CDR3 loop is CASSPGTSGALGHEQYF. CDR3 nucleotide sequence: TGTGCCAGCTCACCCGGGACTAGCGGAGCCTTAGGCCACGAGCAGTACTTC.

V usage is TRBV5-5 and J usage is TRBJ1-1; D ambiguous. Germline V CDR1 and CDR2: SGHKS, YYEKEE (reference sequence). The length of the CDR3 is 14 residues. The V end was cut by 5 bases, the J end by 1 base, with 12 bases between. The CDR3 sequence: CASSPSRGNTEAFF. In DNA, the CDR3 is TGTGCCAGCAGTCCGTCACGAGGGAACACTGAAGCTTTCTTT.

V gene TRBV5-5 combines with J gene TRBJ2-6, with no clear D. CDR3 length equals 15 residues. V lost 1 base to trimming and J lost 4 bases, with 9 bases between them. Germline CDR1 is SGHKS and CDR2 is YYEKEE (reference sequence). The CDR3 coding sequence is TGTGCCAGCAGCTTGCTGGGTTCGGGGGCCAACGTCCTGACTTTC. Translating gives CASSLLGSGANVLTF.